Each of the 25 T cell receptor beta chains below was sequenced from the same sample in a study of CD8 T cells in ankylosing spondylitis. MiXCR, applied by TCRdb to the 5' RACE reads, yields one record per CDR3 protein. The sample lists approximately 350,000 distinct CDR3 sequences, about 15% occurring once. The sequencing input was blood, either unsorted or a sorted T cell fraction (not recorded which). Source of these receptors: a male donor with ankylosing spondylitis or in good health (not recorded which).

This clonotype came up a few times. The J gene is TRBJ2-1, the V gene TRBV7-2, with 8 bases identical to TRBD2. The junction had 5 bases not matched to a gene; V was cut back by 2 bases and J by 5 bases. Germline CDR1 and CDR2: SGHTA and FQGNSA. The CDR3 length is 15 residues. Written as DNA, the CDR3 is TGTGCCAGCAGCTTACCGGGAGGGGGGCACAATGAGCAGTTCTTC. Protein sequence: CASSLPGGGHNEQFF. The entire variable domain, with the rest obtained from reference TRBV7-2 and TRBJ2-1, is as follows: GAGVSQSPSNKVTEKGKDVELRCDPISGHTALYWYRQSLGQGLEFLIYFQGNSAPDKSGLPSDRFSAERTGGSVSTLTIQRTQQEDSAVYLCASSLPGGGHNEQFFGPGTRLTVL.

In this sample, this clonotype turned up a few times. The V and J genes are TRBV11-2 and TRBJ1-2; TRBD1 matches at 7 bases. CDR1 and CDR2 (germline): SGHAT, FQNNGV. The V and J ends lost 0 bases and 8 bases, in that order; junction bases with no gene match: 3. This CDR3 region has 13 residues. DNA of the CDR3: TGTGCCAGCAGCTTAGAAAGGGACAGAGGCTACACCTTC. Its protein product is CASSLERDRGYTF. Full variable domain (missing parts from reference TRBV11-2 and TRBJ1-2): EAGVAQSPRYKIIEKRQSVAFWCNPISGHATLYWYQQILGQGPKLLIQFQNNGVVDDSQLPKDRFSAERLKGVDSTLKIQPAKLEDSAVYLCASSLERDRGYTFGSGTRLTVV.

V and J are TRBV12-3 or TRBV12-4 and TRBJ2-3; 8 bases are a match to TRBD2. The CDR3 spans 15 residues. V dropped 3 bases and J dropped 1; count of bases not matched to a gene: 3. Here the CDR3 reads CASSLRGAGTDTQYF. The CDR3 nucleotides are TGTGCCAGCAGTTTGCGGGGGGCGGGCACAGATACGCAGTATTTT.

This clonotype occurred a few times. The genes are TRBV20-1 and TRBJ1-3; no firm D call. This CDR3 is 12 amino acids long. Germline V gives CDR1 DFQATT, CDR2 SNEGSKA (reference sequence). V was cut by 1 base and J by 5 bases, with 6 bases left in between. The CDR3 sequence: CSARGGRNTIYF. CDR3 nucleotide sequence: TGCAGTGCTAGAGGCGGAAGAAACACCATATATTTT.

This chain joins TRBV7-8 and TRBJ2-3; possibly TRBD2 for D (5 bases). V was trimmed by 5 bases and J by 2 bases, leaving 17 bases between them. The CDR3 sequence is 16 residues long. Germline V gene lookup returns CDR1 SGHVS and CDR2 FQNEAQ. CDR3 sequence: CASSTTRLPITDTQYF. Here the CDR3 DNA reads TGTGCCAGCAGCACCACAAGACTACCTATCACAGATACGCAGTATTTT.

This clonotype occurred a few times. This chain joins TRBV20-1 and TRBJ2-5, with TRBD2 matching over 7 bases. The germline gives CDR1 DFQATT, CDR2 SNEGSKA (reference sequence). The V gene end was trimmed by 4 bases and the J gene end by 0 bases; junction bases not matched to a gene: 17. This CDR3 comprises 18 residues. CDR3 nucleotide sequence: TGCAGTGCTACAGAAGGACGGGGAGGGGAACCGTACCAAGAGACCCAGTACTTC. Amino acids: CSATEGRGGEPYQETQYF.

The V gene is TRBV2, the J gene TRBJ2-5; the match to TRBD1 covers 9 bases. This CDR3 comprises 14 residues. The germline V gene encodes CDR1 SNHLY and CDR2 FYNNEI. With 8 bases clipped from V and 2 bases from J, the junction kept 6 bases outside the gene matches. This CDR3 is CASGPDRGQETQYF. CDR3 nucleotide sequence: TGTGCCAGCGGGCCGGACAGGGGTCAAGAGACCCAGTACTTC.

The sample holds a few counts of this clonotype. The genes are TRBV27 and TRBJ2-1; the match to TRBD1 covers 8 bases. The CDR3 has 14 residues. After removal of 6 bases from V and 3 bases from J, the junction contained 4 bases not matched to a gene. The germline gives CDR1 MNHEY, CDR2 SMNVEV (reference sequence). CDR3 sequence reads: CASRLQGGYNEQFF. The CDR3 nucleotides are TGTGCCAGCAGGCTACAGGGGGGCTACAATGAGCAGTTCTTC.

The chain uses TRBV12-3 or TRBV12-4 and TRBJ2-7; 11 bases are a match to TRBD1. V lost 1 base to trimming and J lost 3 bases; unmatched junction nucleotides: 5. CDR3 size: 16 residues. This chain's CDR3 is CASSLGGGTGGYEQYF. CDR3 sequence (DNA): TGTGCCAGCAGTTTAGGAGGGGGGACAGGGGGCTACGAGCAGTACTTC.

A few counts support this clonotype. The chain uses TRBV5-5 and TRBJ2-5, with 9 bases identical to TRBD1. The CDR3 sequence is 15 residues long. In germline, CDR1 is SGHKS, CDR2 YYEKEE (reference sequence). The J segment lost 2 bases and the V segment lost 2 bases, leaving 4 bases of the junction unmatched. Written as DNA, the CDR3 is TGTGCCAGCAGCTTCCAGACAGGGGGGCAAGAGACCCAGTACTTC. This translates into CASSFQTGGQETQYF. Filled out from reference TRBV5-5 and TRBJ2-5, the complete variable domain reads DAGVTQSPTHLIKTRGQQVTLRCSPISGHKSVSWYQQVLGQGPQFIFQYYEKEERGRGNFPDRFSARQFPNYSSELNVNALLLGDSALYLCASSFQTGGQETQYFGPGTRLLVL.

This chain uses TRBV11-2 with TRBJ2-1, with TRBD2 identical over 15 bases. Trimming removed 5 bases from V and 9 bases from J; junction bases left unmatched: 14. The germline V gene has CDR1 SGHAT and CDR2 FQNNGV. The CDR3 covers 18 residues. CDR3 residues: CASSLPPWTSGRASEQFF. The CDR3 region has the DNA TGTGCCAGCAGCCTCCCCCCCTGGACTAGCGGGAGGGCCAGTGAGCAGTTCTTC.

This clonotype came up a few times. This chain connects TRBV2 to TRBJ2-2; 10 bases map to TRBD1. Germline V CDR1 and CDR2: SNHLY, FYNNEI. V was pared by 4 bases and J by 5 bases, with 1 base of the junction left unmatched. This CDR3 is built from 14 residues. In nucleotides, the CDR3 is TGTGCCAGCAGTGGGACAGGGGGAACCGGGGAGCTGTTTTTT. Its protein product is CASSGTGGTGELFF.

This clonotype was seen only a few times. CDR3 loop: CASSETSTSGGDTQYF. CDR3 DNA: TGTGCCAGCAGTGAAACGAGTACTAGCGGGGGTGATACGCAGTATTTT. V usage is TRBV6-1 and J usage is TRBJ2-3; TRBD2 matches at 11 bases. The CDR3 contains 16 residues. CDR1 and CDR2 from the germline V gene are MNHNS and SASEGT. With 2 bases clipped from V and 6 bases from J, the junction kept 7 bases outside the gene matches.

This clonotype was detected only a few times. The chain recombines TRBV28 with TRBJ2-7; D unclear. The V end was cut by 7 bases, the J end by 3 bases, with 10 bases between. Per germline, CDR1 MDHEN and CDR2 SYDVKM. This CDR3 is 12 amino acids long. In nucleotides, the CDR3 is TGTGCCAGCACCACTGGGCGCTACGAGCAGTACTTC. As protein: CASTTGRYEQYF.

CDR3 nucleotide sequence: TGTGCCAGCACCTCATTAGTGTCCGCCTACGAGCAGTACTTC. It yields the protein CASTSLVSAYEQYF. The chain combines TRBV5-6 with TRBJ2-7; D gene uncertain. Per the germline V gene, CDR1 is SGHDT and CDR2 is YYEEEE. Between the trimmed V and J ends, which lost 6 bases and 2 bases, there was a span of 15 bases. This CDR3 has 14 residues.

As regards this clonotype: Compared with germline, one end of the junction differs, possibly owing to a read error. The chain has TRBV12-3 or TRBV12-4 and TRBJ1-1, with D possibly being TRBD1 (5 bases). The CDR3 consists of 15 residues. CDR3 residues: CSSSPDEGRGTEAFF. The CDR3 nucleotides read TGTTCCAGCAGTCCAGACGAGGGGCGGGGAACTGAAGCTTTCTTT.

This clonotype has more than one count but fewer than ten. V gene TRBV15 combines with J gene TRBJ2-1; 7 bases map to TRBD1. V dropped 5 bases and J dropped 10; count of bases not matched to a gene: 11. Germline CDR1 is LNHNV and CDR2 is YYDKDF (reference sequence). The CDR3 extends over 14 amino acids. CDR3 in DNA: TGTGCCACCAGCCGGTATGAGGGGGCCGGCGAGCAGTTCTTC. As protein: CATSRYEGAGEQFF.

The V gene is TRBV7-9, the J gene TRBJ2-5, with unresolved D. The germline V gene encodes CDR1 SEHNR and CDR2 FQNEAQ (reference sequence). V was trimmed by 5 bases and J by 5 bases, leaving 3 bases between them. The CDR3 consists of 10 residues. The CDR3 DNA reads as TGTGCCAGCAGCATGGAGACCCAGTACTTC. Protein sequence: CASSMETQYF.

The chain carries TRBV11-2 and TRBJ2-3, with a tentative D call TRBD2 (5 bases). In germline, CDR1 is SGHAT, CDR2 FQNNGV. The CDR3 contains 16 residues. V was trimmed by 6 bases and J by 2 bases, leaving 18 bases between them. In DNA form, the CDR3 reads TGTGCCAGCAGTTCAACAAGAGGACTTTCCACAGATACGCAGTATTTT. Translated, it gives CASSSTRGLSTDTQYF.

The chain uses TRBV29-1 and TRBJ2-1, with 10 positions matching TRBD1. The CDR3 consists of 13 residues. Germline-derived CDR1 and CDR2 are SQVTM and ANQGSEA. The trim removed 3 bases at V and 8 bases at J, leaving 4 bases unmatched. The CDR3 spells CSVDGTGVDEQFF. In nucleotides, the CDR3 is TGCAGCGTTGACGGGACAGGGGTCGATGAGCAGTTCTTC.

This clonotype was observed a handful of times. This CDR3 is CSASAGTLYNEQFF. In DNA form, the CDR3 reads TGCAGTGCTAGCGCAGGGACCCTCTACAATGAGCAGTTCTTC. The chain uses TRBV20-1 and TRBJ2-1; the D call may be TRBD1 or TRBD2 (5 bases each). CDR3 size: 14 residues. Germline V gives CDR1 DFQATT, CDR2 SNEGSKA (reference sequence). Trimming cost V 3 bases and J 3 bases, with 12 bases left between them.

This clonotype was counted only a few times. The rearrangement joins TRBV6-6 to TRBJ2-7; 8 nucleotides align to TRBD2. V shed 7 bases, J shed 2 bases, and the junction held 1 base outside the gene matches. The CDR3 runs to 12 residues. Germline lookup yields CDR1 MNHNY and CDR2 SVGAGI (reference sequence). The CDR3 here is CASTGGAYEQYF. In DNA form, the CDR3 reads TGTGCCAGCACGGGAGGGGCCTACGAGCAGTACTTC.

This sequence joins TRBV29-1 and TRBJ2-7; no definite D call. From germline, CDR1 is SQVTM and CDR2 ANQGSEA. Trimming removed 6 bases at V and 1 base at J, with 13 bases between. The CDR3 sequence is 13 residues long. The CDR3 region has the DNA TGCAGCGTCTCTCTTCCGACATCCTACGAGCAGTACTTC. Its translation is CSVSLPTSYEQYF.

This clonotype has only a few counts. V is TRBV10-3 and J is TRBJ2-1; 11 nucleotides match TRBD2. Germline assignment: CDR1 ENHRY and CDR2 SYGVKD. The CDR3 is 16 residues long. J lost 7 bases, V lost 2 bases, and 7 bases had no gene match. The CDR3 spells CAISEIAGGPKNEQFF. In DNA form, the CDR3 reads TGTGCCATCAGTGAGATAGCGGGAGGGCCTAAGAATGAGCAGTTCTTC.

V usage is TRBV10-3 and J usage is TRBJ2-1, with 13 bases lining up with TRBD2. Germline loops: CDR1 ENHRY, CDR2 SYGVKD. CDR3 size: 13 residues. The trim removed 10 bases at V and 9 bases at J, leaving 6 bases unmatched. CDR3 sequence: CATGLAGDLEQFF. The CDR3 coding sequence is TGTGCCACCGGACTAGCGGGAGATCTTGAGCAGTTCTTC.